The 17 T cell receptor beta chains below come from one sample, sequenced in a study of T and B cells in COVID-19 patients. TRB was amplified from around 250-460 ng of blood genomic DNA. BIOMED2 TRB-A/B primer pools were used in multiplex TRB PCR. TCRdb itself ran the multiplex PCR reads through MiXCR, one entry per CDR3 protein. The top ten hold under 3.5% of the sample, which has around 7,600 distinct CDR3 sequences, less than 45% seen once. The material sequenced was blood. Receptor source: a human donor who had recovered from COVID-19.

This clonotype appeared a few times. This chain connects TRBV5-1 to TRBJ1-3; the match to TRBD1 covers 9 bases. The CDR3 is made up of 14 amino acids. Germline assignment: CDR1 SGHRS and CDR2 YFSETQ. V lost 3 bases to trimming and J lost 4 bases; unmatched junction nucleotides: 2. The CDR3 DNA reads TGCGCCAGCAGCTGGACAGGGGAAGGAAACACCATATATTTT. Residues: CASSWTGEGNTIYF.

The chain links TRBV6-2 or TRBV6-3 to TRBJ1-6; 7 nucleotides agree with TRBD1. V lost 6 bases and J lost 5; bases outside the gene matches: 7. The germline gives CDR1 MNHEY, CDR2 SVGEGT. CDR3 length equals 15 residues. This CDR3 is CASREGQDHNSPLHF. The CDR3, as DNA: TGTGCCAGCAGGGAAGGACAGGATCATAATTCACCCCTCCACTTT.

This chain uses TRBV6-2 or TRBV6-3 with TRBJ1-1; D call uncertain. In germline, CDR1 is MNHEY, CDR2 SVGEGT. The V and J ends lost 1 base and 5 bases respectively, with 5 bases between them. The CDR3 is made up of 12 amino acids. The CDR3 DNA reads TGTGCCAGCAGTTACTTATCAACTGAAGCTTTCTTT. It is translated as CASSYLSTEAFF.

This clonotype was detected only a few times. The V call is TRBV19, the J call TRBJ1-2; D is undetermined. V dropped 6 bases and J dropped 2 bases, with 13 bases sitting between them. CDR1 is LNHDA and CDR2 is SQIVND in the germline V gene (reference sequence). CDR3 size: 14 residues. CDR3 bases: TGTGCCAGTAGGCAAACGCGTGGGAACTATGGCTACACCTTC. Translating it yields CASRQTRGNYGYTF.

The chain has TRBV6-2 or TRBV6-3 and TRBJ2-7; D tentatively reads TRBD1 or TRBD2 (5 bases each). Germline V gene lookup returns CDR1 MNHEY and CDR2 SVGEGT. The V end was cut by 6 bases, the J end by 3 bases, with 18 bases between. The CDR3 totals 15 residues. In nucleotides, the CDR3 is TGTGCCAGCAGACAACGCGGGCAGGGAAACTACGAGCAGTACTTC. Amino acids: CASRQRGQGNYEQYF.

The chain links TRBV5-4 to TRBJ1-3; tentative D call: TRBD1 (5 bases). Germline V gene data show CDR1 as SGHNT and CDR2 as YYREEE (reference sequence). CDR3 length: 16 amino acids. V was shortened by 4 bases and J by 0 bases, with 14 bases between the two germline ends. The DNA of the CDR3 is TGTGCCAGCAGCGCCAGGGACCAGGGCTCTGGAAACACCATATATTTT. Protein sequence: CASSARDQGSGNTIYF.

The genes are TRBV11-1 and TRBJ2-5; the D is unclear. V was cut by 6 bases and J by 5 bases, with 10 bases left in between. There are 12 residues in the CDR3. CDR1 SGHAT and CDR2 FQDESV come from the germline V gene (reference sequence). The CDR3 loop reads CASSSTRETQYF. CDR3 coding DNA: TGTGCCAGCAGTTCTACTCGGGAGACCCAGTACTTC.

In this sample, this clonotype turned up a few times. The chain has TRBV6-1 and TRBJ1-2; D ambiguous. The CDR3 loop spans 11 amino acids. Per the germline V gene, CDR1 is MNHNS and CDR2 is SASEGT. Between the trimmed V and J ends, which lost 1 base and 7 bases, there was a span of 4 bases. CDR3 residues: CASSEGLGYTF. CDR3 sequence (DNA): TGTGCCAGCAGTGAAGGCCTTGGCTACACCTTC.

This clonotype showed up just once. V gene TRBV6-2 or TRBV6-3 combines with J gene TRBJ1-1; no clear D gene. The CDR3 spans 12 residues. Looked up from germline, CDR1 is MNHEY and CDR2 is SVGEGT. V lost 2 bases and J 5 bases, leaving 6 bases between the germline ends. CDR3 region: CASSYLGTEAFF. The CDR3 nucleotides read TGTGCCAGCAGTTACCTCGGGACTGAAGCTTTCTTT.

The chain employs TRBV18 and TRBJ2-1; 7 bases line up with TRBD2. Germline lookup yields CDR1 KGHSH and CDR2 LQKENI. Losses at the gene ends were 0 bases for V and 8 bases for J; bases not matched to a gene: 1. The CDR3 has 13 amino acids. The CDR3 protein is CASSPPTSHEQFF. In DNA, the CDR3 is TGTGCCAGCTCACCACCGACTAGCCATGAGCAGTTCTTC.

This clonotype came up a few times. The chain recombines TRBV7-9 with TRBJ2-6; D is perhaps TRBD1 or TRBD2 (5 bases each). The germline V gene encodes CDR1 SEHNR and CDR2 FQNEAQ (reference sequence). CDR3 length: 14 residues. Trimming took 6 bases from V and 2 from J, leaving 8 bases between them. Here the CDR3 reads CASSLGAGANVLTF. CDR3 coding DNA: TGTGCCAGCAGTTTGGGGGCTGGGGCCAACGTCCTGACTTTC. Full variable domain (outside the CDR3, taken from reference TRBV7-9 and TRBJ2-6): DTGVSQNPRHKITKRGQNVTFRCDPISEHNRLYWYRQTLGQGPEFLTYFQNEAQLEKSRLLSDRFSAERPKGSFSTLEIQRTEQGDSAMYLCASSLGAGANVLTFGAGSRLTVL.

V usage is TRBV6-2 or TRBV6-3 and J usage is TRBJ2-7; the D gene is possibly TRBD1 (6 bases). The CDR3 runs to 14 residues. Trimming took 7 bases from V and 0 from J, leaving 13 bases between them. The V gene's germline CDR1 is MNHEY and CDR2 SVGEGT. The CDR3 DNA follows: TGTGCCAGCACCTCCCGGGACACCTCCTACGAGCAGTACTTC. Translation: CASTSRDTSYEQYF.

The V and J genes are TRBV30 and TRBJ2-1; D not resolved. Trimming pared 1 base from V and 0 bases from J, leaving 7 bases between. The CDR3 is 14 amino acids. The germline V gene encodes CDR1 GTSNPN and CDR2 SVGIG (reference sequence). The CDR3 loop reads CAWSGESSYNEQFF. Here the CDR3 DNA reads TGTGCCTGGAGTGGTGAGAGCTCCTACAATGAGCAGTTCTTC.

This clonotype was counted a few times. The chain recombines TRBV12-3 or TRBV12-4 with TRBJ2-7; TRBD1 agrees at 9 bases. V gave up 6 bases and J gave up 4 bases; unmatched junction bases: 10. The CDR3 sequence is 15 residues long. CDR3: CASSSSRQGGYEQYF. The CDR3 region has the DNA TGTGCCAGCAGCTCCTCCCGACAGGGGGGATACGAGCAGTACTTC.

The chain uses TRBV6-5 and TRBJ2-7, with D perhaps TRBD2 (5 bases). CDR3 length equals 15 residues. V was clipped by 2 bases and J by 6 bases, with 17 bases between them. Germline loops: CDR1 MNHEY, CDR2 SVGAGI. The CDR3, as DNA: TGTGCCAGCAGTTACGGGCGACGGGGTCACGGCGAGCAGTACTTC. Amino acids: CASSYGRRGHGEQYF.

DNA for the CDR3: TGTGCCAGCTCCCCTAGGGACAAGGTCTATGGCTACACCTTC. It codes for CASSPRDKVYGYTF. This chain uses TRBV18 with TRBJ1-2, with a tentative D call TRBD1 (6 bases). The CDR3 contains 14 residues. Germline CDR1 reads KGHSH; CDR2 reads LQKENI. V was clipped by 6 bases and J by 4 bases, with 15 bases between them.

The CDR3 bases are TGTGCCAGCAGCCTTCCCAGGACAGGGGGCGCCGGGCATGAGCAGTACTTC. Protein sequence: CASSLPRTGGAGHEQYF. The chain has TRBV7-6 and TRBJ2-7; 11 positions agree with TRBD1. The CDR3 spans 17 residues. Germline lookup yields CDR1 SGHVS and CDR2 FNYEAQ. V lost 5 bases to trimming and J lost 7 bases; unmatched junction nucleotides: 16.